This TCR beta chain was observed in a study of technical replicates of blood from a few donors. V was shortened by 5 bases and J by 3 bases, with 13 bases between the two germline ends. The CDR3 totals 14 residues. Germline V gene sequence: CDR1 MNHEY, CDR2 SMNVEV (reference sequence). Sequencing used immunoSEQ multiplex PCR; TCRdb keeps in-frame clones, though not all of them. Of about 70,000 clones listed, 95% are singletons. Material: T cells isolated from PBMCs. The chain employs TRBV27 and TRBJ1-1; a possible D gene is TRBD1 (6 bases). The receptor was derived from a human donor in good health. CDR3 bases: TGTGCCAGCAGTCTCCAACAGGGACACACTGAAGCTTTCTTT. This encodes CASSLQQGHTEAFF.